These 5 T cell receptor beta chains share one sample of origin, sequenced in a study of OX40 agonist ivuxolimab in advanced cancers. Libraries were prepared by immunoSEQ multiplex PCR; TCRdb keeps only in-frame clonotypes and omits some of them. The data show approximately 90,000 clones, approximately 90% seen once. Sequences were derived from CD4+ or CD8+ T cells sorted from blood, sampled in a trial of the OX40 agonist ivuxolimab. These receptors were obtained from an adult with an advanced solid tumor such as melanoma, head and neck, liver or kidney cancer.

This chain uses TRBV15 with TRBJ2-7; D may be TRBD1 (5 bases). Germline V CDR1 and CDR2: LNHNV, YYDKDF (reference sequence). V gave up 0 bases and J gave up 4 bases, with 7 bases separating them. This CDR3 spans 13 amino acids. CDR3 sequence reads: CATSRDKGYEQYF. In nucleotides, the CDR3 is TGTGCCACCAGCAGAGATAAGGGGTACGAGCAGTACTTC.

The chain joins TRBV11-2 to TRBJ2-5, with D perhaps TRBD2 (6 bases). This CDR3 is 14 amino acids long. V was clipped by 1 base and J by 2 bases, with 8 bases between them. Germline CDR1 SGHAT, CDR2 FQNNGV. The CDR3 DNA reads as TGTGCCAGCAGCTTAGCGCGGGAACAAGAGACCCAGTACTTC. Amino acids: CASSLAREQETQYF.

This sequence joins TRBV5-1 and TRBJ1-2, with a weak D call TRBD1 (5 bases). This CDR3 has 14 amino acids. Trimming took off 4 bases at V and 4 bases at J, with 14 bases between the two ends. CDR1 SGHRS and CDR2 YFSETQ come from the germline V gene. CDR3 sequence reads: CASSLRDASYGYTF. DNA of the CDR3: TGCGCCAGCAGCCTTCGGGACGCTTCCTATGGCTACACCTTC.

The genes are TRBV5-1 and TRBJ1-1; 11 bases line up with TRBD1. Looked up from germline, CDR1 is SGHRS and CDR2 is YFSETQ. The CDR3 is made up of 15 amino acids. J lost 3 bases, V lost 4 bases, and 5 bases had no gene match. Here the CDR3 reads CASSTRTGGYTEAFF. Written as DNA, the CDR3 is TGCGCCAGCAGCACAAGGACAGGGGGCTACACTGAAGCTTTCTTT.

This clone appeared once. The genes are TRBV6-4 and TRBJ1-2; no clear D gene. Trimming took 3 bases from V and 4 from J, leaving 9 bases between them. The CDR3 spans 13 residues. Germline CDR1 reads MRHNA; CDR2 reads SNTAGT. CDR3 sequence (DNA): TGTGCCAGCAGTGAGTTTAACAGCTATGGCTACACCTTC. Translated, it gives CASSEFNSYGYTF.